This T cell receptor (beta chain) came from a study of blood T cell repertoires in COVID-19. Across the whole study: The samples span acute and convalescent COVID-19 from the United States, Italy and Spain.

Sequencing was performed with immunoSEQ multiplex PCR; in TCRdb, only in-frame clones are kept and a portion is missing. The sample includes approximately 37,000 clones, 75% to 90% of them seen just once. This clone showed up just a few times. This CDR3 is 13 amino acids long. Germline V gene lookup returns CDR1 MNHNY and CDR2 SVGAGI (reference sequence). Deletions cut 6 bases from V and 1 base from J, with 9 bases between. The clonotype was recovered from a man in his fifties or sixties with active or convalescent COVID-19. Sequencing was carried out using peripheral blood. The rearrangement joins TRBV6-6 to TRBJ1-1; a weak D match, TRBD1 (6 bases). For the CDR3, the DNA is TGTGCCAGCAGCAAGACAGGGAACACTGAAGCTTTCTTT. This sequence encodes CASSKTGNTEAFF.